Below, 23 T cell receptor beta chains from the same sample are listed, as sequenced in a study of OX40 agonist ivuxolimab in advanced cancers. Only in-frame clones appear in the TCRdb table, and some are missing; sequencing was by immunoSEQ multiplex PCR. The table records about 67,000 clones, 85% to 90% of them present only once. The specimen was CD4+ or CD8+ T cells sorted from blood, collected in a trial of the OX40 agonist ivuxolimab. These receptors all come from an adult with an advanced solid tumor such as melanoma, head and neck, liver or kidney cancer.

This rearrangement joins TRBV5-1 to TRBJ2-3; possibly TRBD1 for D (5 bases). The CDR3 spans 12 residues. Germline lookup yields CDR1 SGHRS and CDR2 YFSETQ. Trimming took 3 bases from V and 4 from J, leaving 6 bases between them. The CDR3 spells CASSWGPDTQYF. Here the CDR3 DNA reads TGCGCCAGCAGCTGGGGCCCAGATACGCAGTATTTT. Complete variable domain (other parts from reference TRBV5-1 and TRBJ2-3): KAGVTQTPRYLIKTRGQQVTLSCSPISGHRSVSWYQQTPGQGLQFLFEYFSETQRNKGNFPGRFSGRQFSNSRSEMNVSTLELGDSALYLCASSWGPDTQYFGPGTRLTVL.

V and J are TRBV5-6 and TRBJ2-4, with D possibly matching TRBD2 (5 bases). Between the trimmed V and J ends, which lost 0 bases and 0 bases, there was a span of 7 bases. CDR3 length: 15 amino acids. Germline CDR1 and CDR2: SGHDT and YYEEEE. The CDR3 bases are TGTGCCAGCAGCTTGGGCGGGTTAGCCAAAAACATTCAGTACTTC. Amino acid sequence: CASSLGGLAKNIQYF.

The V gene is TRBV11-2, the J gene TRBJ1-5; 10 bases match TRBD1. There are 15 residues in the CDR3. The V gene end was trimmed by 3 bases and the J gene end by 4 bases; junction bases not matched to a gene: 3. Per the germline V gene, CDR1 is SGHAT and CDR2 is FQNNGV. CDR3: CASSLDRGGNQPQHF. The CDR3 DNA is TGTGCCAGCAGCTTGGACAGGGGGGGAAATCAGCCCCAGCATTTT.

CDR3 region: CASTTQGVNYGYTF. DNA of the CDR3: TGTGCCAGTACCACTCAGGGGGTTAACTATGGCTACACCTTC. This sequence joins TRBV19 and TRBJ1-2, with 7 bases aligning to TRBD1. Germline V CDR1 and CDR2: LNHDA, SQIVND (reference sequence). Trimming at V came to 7 bases and at J to 1 base, leaving 6 bases not matched to a gene. The CDR3 extends over 14 amino acids.

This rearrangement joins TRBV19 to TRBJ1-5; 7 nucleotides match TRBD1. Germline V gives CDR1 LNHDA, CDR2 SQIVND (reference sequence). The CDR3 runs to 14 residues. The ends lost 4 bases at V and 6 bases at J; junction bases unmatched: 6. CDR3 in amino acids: CASSRQGGGQPQHF. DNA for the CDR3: TGTGCCAGTAGTAGACAGGGAGGGGGTCAGCCCCAGCATTTT.

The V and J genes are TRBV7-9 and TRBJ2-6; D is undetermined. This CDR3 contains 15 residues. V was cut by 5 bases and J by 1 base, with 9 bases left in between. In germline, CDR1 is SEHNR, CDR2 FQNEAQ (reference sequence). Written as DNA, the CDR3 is TGTGCCAGCAGCCCTATAGAATCTGGGGCCAACGTCCTGACTTTC. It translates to CASSPIESGANVLTF.

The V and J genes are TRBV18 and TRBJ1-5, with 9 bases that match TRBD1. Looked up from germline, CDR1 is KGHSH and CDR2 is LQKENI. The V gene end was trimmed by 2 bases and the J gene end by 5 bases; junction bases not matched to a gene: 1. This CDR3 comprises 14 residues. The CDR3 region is CASSPTGGDQPQHF. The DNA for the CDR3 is TGTGCCAGCTCACCAACAGGGGGCGATCAGCCCCAGCATTTT.

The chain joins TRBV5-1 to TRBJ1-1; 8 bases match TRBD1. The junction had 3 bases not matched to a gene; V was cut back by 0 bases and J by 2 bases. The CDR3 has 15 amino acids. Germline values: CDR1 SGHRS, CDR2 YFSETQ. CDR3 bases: TGCGCCAGCAGCTTGGGGGACAGGAGAAACACTGAAGCTTTCTTT. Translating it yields CASSLGDRRNTEAFF.

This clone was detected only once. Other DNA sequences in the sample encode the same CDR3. The CDR3 region is CASSLQGATEAFF. The DNA of the CDR3 is TGCGCCAGCAGCTTGCAGGGTGCCACTGAAGCTTTCTTT. This chain joins TRBV5-1 and TRBJ1-1; D is perhaps TRBD1 (5 bases). The V and J ends lost 1 base and 4 bases respectively, with 8 bases between them. This CDR3 spans 13 amino acids. Per the germline V gene, CDR1 is SGHRS and CDR2 is YFSETQ.

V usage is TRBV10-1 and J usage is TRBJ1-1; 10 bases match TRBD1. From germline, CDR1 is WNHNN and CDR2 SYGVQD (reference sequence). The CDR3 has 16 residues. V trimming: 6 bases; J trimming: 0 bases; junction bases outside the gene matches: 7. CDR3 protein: CASSPGQGNLNTEAFF. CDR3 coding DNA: TGCGCCAGCAGCCCGGGACAGGGGAACCTGAACACTGAAGCTTTCTTT.

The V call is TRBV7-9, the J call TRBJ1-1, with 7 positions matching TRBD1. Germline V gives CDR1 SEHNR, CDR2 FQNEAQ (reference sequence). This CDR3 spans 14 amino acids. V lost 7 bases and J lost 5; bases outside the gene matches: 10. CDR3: CASTPGRRGTEAFF. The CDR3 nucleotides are TGTGCCAGCACGCCTGGCCGCAGGGGGACTGAAGCTTTCTTT.

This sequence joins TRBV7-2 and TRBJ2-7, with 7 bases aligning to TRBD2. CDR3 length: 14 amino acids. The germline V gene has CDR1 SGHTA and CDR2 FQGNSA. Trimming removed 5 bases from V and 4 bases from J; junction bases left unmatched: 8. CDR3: CASSAGLDGYEQYF. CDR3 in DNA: TGTGCCAGCAGCGCCGGACTAGATGGGTACGAGCAGTACTTC.

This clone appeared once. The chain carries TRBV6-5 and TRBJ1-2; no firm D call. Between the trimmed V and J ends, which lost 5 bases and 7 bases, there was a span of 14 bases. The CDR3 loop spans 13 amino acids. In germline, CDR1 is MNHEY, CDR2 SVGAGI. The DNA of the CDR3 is TGTGCCAGCAGTGAAAGGAGATTTACTGGCTACACCTTC. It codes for CASSERRFTGYTF.

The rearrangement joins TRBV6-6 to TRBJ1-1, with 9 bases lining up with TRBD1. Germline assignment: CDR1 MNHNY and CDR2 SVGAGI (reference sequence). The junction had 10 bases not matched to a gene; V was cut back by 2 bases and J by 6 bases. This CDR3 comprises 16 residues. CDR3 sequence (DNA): TGTGCCAGCAGTTACCGTACCGGGACAGGGTCCCCTGAAGCTTTCTTT. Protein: CASSYRTGTGSPEAFF.

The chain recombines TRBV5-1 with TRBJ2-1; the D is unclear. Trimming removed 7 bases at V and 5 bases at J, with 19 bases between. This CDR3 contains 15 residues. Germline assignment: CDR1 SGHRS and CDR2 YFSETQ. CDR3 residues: CASRPPGGDNNEQFF. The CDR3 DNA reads TGCGCCAGCCGCCCCCCGGGCGGCGACAACAATGAGCAGTTCTTC.

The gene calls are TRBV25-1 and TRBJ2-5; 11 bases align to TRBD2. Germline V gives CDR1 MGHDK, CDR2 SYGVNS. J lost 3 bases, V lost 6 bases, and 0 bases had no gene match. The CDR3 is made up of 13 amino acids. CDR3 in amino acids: CASRLAGEETQYF. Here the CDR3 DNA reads TGTGCCAGCAGACTAGCGGGGGAAGAGACCCAGTACTTC.

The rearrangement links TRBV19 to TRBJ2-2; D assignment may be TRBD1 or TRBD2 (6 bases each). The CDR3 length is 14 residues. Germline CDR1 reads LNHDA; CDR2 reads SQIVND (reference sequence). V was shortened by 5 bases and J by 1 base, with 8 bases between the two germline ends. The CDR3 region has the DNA TGTGCCAGTAGTGCGGGACAGAACACCGGGGAGCTGTTTTTT. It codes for CASSAGQNTGELFF.

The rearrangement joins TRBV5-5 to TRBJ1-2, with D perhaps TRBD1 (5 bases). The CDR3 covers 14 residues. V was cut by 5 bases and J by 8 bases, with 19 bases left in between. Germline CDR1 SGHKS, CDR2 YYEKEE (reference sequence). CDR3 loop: CASRIELGAIGYTF. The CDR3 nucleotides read TGTGCCAGCAGGATCGAACTAGGGGCGATAGGCTACACCTTC.

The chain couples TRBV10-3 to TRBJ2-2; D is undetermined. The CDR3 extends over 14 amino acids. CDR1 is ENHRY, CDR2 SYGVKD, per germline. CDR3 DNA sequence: TGTGCTTCTTCTTCAGGCTCTAACACCGGGGAGCTGTTTTTT. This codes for CASSSGSNTGELFF.

DNA of the CDR3: TGCGCCAGCAGCTTGGGACGGGCGGGGGACTACGAGCAGTACTTC. Encoded protein: CASSLGRAGDYEQYF. This chain links TRBV4-3 with TRBJ2-7, with 7 bases identical to TRBD2. CDR1 and CDR2 from the germline V gene are LGHNA and YSLEER. The CDR3 sequence is 15 residues long. After removal of 5 bases from V and 3 bases from J, the junction contained 10 bases not matched to a gene.

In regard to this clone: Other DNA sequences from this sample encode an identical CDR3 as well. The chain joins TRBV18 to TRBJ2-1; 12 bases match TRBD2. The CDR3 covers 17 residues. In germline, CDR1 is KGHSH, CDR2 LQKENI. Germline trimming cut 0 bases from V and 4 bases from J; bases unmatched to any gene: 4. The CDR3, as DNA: TGTGCCAGCTCACCACCGGGACTAGCGGGTGATTACAATGAGCAGTTCTTC. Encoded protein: CASSPPGLAGDYNEQFF.

The CDR3 loop is CASSPSTETNEKLFF. CDR3 nucleotides: TGTGCCAGCTCACCCTCGACGGAGACTAATGAAAAACTGTTTTTT. The chain joins TRBV18 to TRBJ1-4, with unresolved D. Trimming shortened V by 3 bases and J by 2 bases, and 10 bases separated the two germline ends. CDR1 and CDR2 (germline): KGHSH, LQKENI. This CDR3 has 15 residues. Full variable domain (missing parts from reference TRBV18 and TRBJ1-4): NAGVMQNPRHLVRRRGQEARLRCSPMKGHSHVYWYRQLPEEGLKFMVYLQKENIIDESGMPKERFSAEFPKEGPSILRIQQVVRGDSAAYFCASSPSTETNEKLFFGSGTQLSVL.

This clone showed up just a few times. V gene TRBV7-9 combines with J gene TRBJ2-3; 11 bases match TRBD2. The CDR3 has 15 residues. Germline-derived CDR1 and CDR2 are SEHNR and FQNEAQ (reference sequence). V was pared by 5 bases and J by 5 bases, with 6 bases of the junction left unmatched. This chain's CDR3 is CASSTLAGGGDTQYF. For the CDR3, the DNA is TGTGCCAGCAGCACCCTAGCGGGGGGAGGAGATACGCAGTATTTT.